This T cell receptor (beta chain) comes out of a study of neoadjuvant anti-PD-1 for oral cavity cancer. Study summary: Around day 43, patients without progression received a fourth nivolumab dose before surgery.

Here immunoSEQ multiplex PCR was the method, and the copy in TCRdb shows in-frame clones only, minus some. The sample holds 20,000 to 25,000 clones, roughly 29% seen once. Germline trimming cut 4 bases from V and 3 bases from J; bases unmatched to any gene: 10. CDR1 and CDR2 from the germline V gene are LNHDA and SQIVND (reference sequence). CDR3 size: 17 residues. Time point in this sample: after neoadjuvant nivolumab, at surgical resection. The specimen was tumor tissue, collected after nivolumab (anti-PD-1) treatment. The chain couples TRBV19 to TRBJ2-2; TRBD2 aligns across 8 bases. The clonotype originates from a person aged 40-85 years with oral cavity squamous cell carcinoma. The CDR3 nucleotides read TGTGCCAGTAGTAGCCACAGGGCGCGGGGGGACACCGGGGAGCTGTTTTTT. As protein: CASSSHRARGDTGELFF.